This T cell receptor (beta chain) was identified in a study of identical twins. Study-level results: Findings depended on cross-sectional statistics rather than tracking the same donors. Excess sharing between twins was weaker in beta out-of-frame sequences. Models underpredicted monozygotic twin sharing of out-of-frame TCR alpha.

Template switching added a universal primer binding site, and final cDNA carried unique molecular identifiers. Via MiXCR, TCRdb re-called the 5' RACE reads, giving one row per CDR3 protein. The profile shows 640,000 or so distinct CDR3 sequences, roughly 6% of them singletons. As concerns this clonotype: The antigen is not known.

The CDR3 spans 13 residues. From germline, CDR1 is SGHTA and CDR2 FQGNSA. V lost 5 bases and J 5 bases, leaving 13 bases between the germline ends. This chain uses TRBV7-2 with TRBJ2-7; D is unresolved. Sequenced: naive T cells sorted from blood. This receptor was taken from a man aged 18 to 30 in good health. CDR3 nucleotides: TGTGCCAGCAGCGCCCTACTCACTAACGAGCAGTACTTC. It codes for CASSALLTNEQYF. Using reference TRBV7-2 and TRBJ2-7 for the parts outside the CDR3, the full variable domain is GAGVSQSPSNKVTEKGKDVELRCDPISGHTALYWYRQSLGQGLEFLIYFQGNSAPDKSGLPSDRFSAERTGGSVSTLTIQRTQQEDSAVYLCASSALLTNEQYFGPGTRLTVT.